This TCR beta chain was captured by sequencing in a study of PD-1 blockade in classical Hodgkin lymphoma. Germline V gene lookup returns CDR1 SNHLY and CDR2 FYNNEI. The CDR3 has 14 residues. V was cut by 2 bases and J by 4 bases, with 12 bases left in between. Time point described: newly diagnosed, previously untreated cHL patient sample. Isolation of CD4+ T cells from thawed PBMCs was performed by magnetic negative selection. As a comparison, the study used PBMCs from newly diagnosed, untreated classical Hodgkin lymphoma. Produced via immunoSEQ multiplex PCR; TCRdb's table is partial and in-frame only. The sample has about 30,000 clones; 88% are singletons.

V is TRBV2 and J is TRBJ2-7; D gene ambiguous. The receptor comes from a human donor with classical Hodgkin lymphoma. Sequenced sample: CD4+ T cells from blood. Here the CDR3 reads CASSEFGKKYEQYF. Here the CDR3 DNA reads TGTGCCAGCAGTGAATTCGGCAAAAAGTACGAGCAGTACTTC. The full variable domain, its missing parts supplied by reference TRBV2 and TRBJ2-7, is EPEVTQTPSHQVTQMGQEVILRCVPISNHLYFYWYRQILGQKVEFLVSFYNNEISEKSEIFDDQFSVERPDGSNFTLKIRSTKLEDSAMYFCASSEFGKKYEQYFGPGTRLTVT.